A single sample gave rise to the 20 T cell receptor beta chains below, sequenced in a study of shared clonotypes between healthy human individuals. Libraries were prepared by immunoSEQ multiplex PCR; TCRdb keeps only in-frame clonotypes and omits some of them. This table holds around 2.1 million clones, 93% found once. Naive CD8 cells lacked CD45RO and underwent positive selection for CCR7, leaving out terminally differentiated effector memory CD45RA+ cells. Sequenced: naive CD8+ T cells from PBMCs. These receptors all stem from a young man in good health. Some clones in this sample may be carry-over from other donors' samples.

This clone was seen a handful of times. The identical CDR3 is also encoded by other nucleotide sequences in the sample. The V call is TRBV7-9, the J call TRBJ2-2; D is uncertain. The V end was cut by 3 bases, the J end by 7 bases, with 3 bases between. The CDR3 consists of 11 residues. Germline V gene lookup returns CDR1 SEHNR and CDR2 FQNEAQ (reference sequence). This CDR3 is CASSFGGELFF. In DNA, the CDR3 is TGTGCCAGCAGCTTTGGCGGGGAGCTGTTTTTT. The whole variable domain, filled in from reference TRBV7-9 and TRBJ2-2, reads DTGVSQNPRHKITKRGQNVTFRCDPISEHNRLYWYRQTLGQGPEFLTYFQNEAQLEKSRLLSDRFSAERPKGSFSTLEIQRTEQGDSAMYLCASSFGGELFFGEGSRLTVL.

The chain has TRBV6-1 and TRBJ2-1, with D possibly matching TRBD1 (5 bases). The CDR3 has 15 residues. Trimming shortened V by 4 bases and J by 4 bases, and 14 bases separated the two germline ends. Germline values: CDR1 MNHNS, CDR2 SASEGT. In DNA form, the CDR3 reads TGTGCCAGCAGTGTGTCCAGGGAACCTTACAATGAGCAGTTCTTC. Translating it yields CASSVSREPYNEQFF.

The chain uses TRBV2 and TRBJ2-1; D is possibly TRBD2 (5 bases). Germline V CDR1 and CDR2: SNHLY, FYNNEI. The CDR3 extends over 16 amino acids. Between the trimmed V and J ends, which lost 2 bases and 5 bases, there was a span of 16 bases. The DNA of the CDR3 is TGTGCCAGCAGTGAATCGTCTCCGAGGGTCCACAATGAGCAGTTCTTC. This encodes CASSESSPRVHNEQFF. Supplemented by reference TRBV2 and TRBJ2-1, the full variable domain reads EPEVTQTPSHQVTQMGQEVILRCVPISNHLYFYWYRQILGQKVEFLVSFYNNEISEKSEIFDDQFSVERPDGSNFTLKIRSTKLEDSAMYFCASSESSPRVHNEQFFGPGTRLTVL.

The chain couples TRBV28 to TRBJ2-1; no definite D call. Germline CDR1 reads MDHEN; CDR2 reads SYDVKM. The CDR3 is 12 residues long. The V gene lost 2 bases and the J gene lost 8 bases, with 7 bases spanning the gap. DNA for the CDR3: TGTGCCAGCAGTTTAATGGGCTATGAGCAGTTCTTC. This gives the protein CASSLMGYEQFF.

The gene calls are TRBV11-2 and TRBJ2-1, with 10 nucleotides matching TRBD2. Germline values: CDR1 SGHAT, CDR2 FQNNGV. The V gene end was trimmed by 1 base and the J gene end by 4 bases; junction bases not matched to a gene: 7. CDR3 size: 17 residues. The CDR3 is CASSLASGTSAYNEQFF. CDR3 nucleotides: TGTGCCAGCAGCTTAGCCTCCGGGACTAGCGCTTACAATGAGCAGTTCTTC.

This clone was counted once. V gene TRBV5-1 combines with J gene TRBJ2-2, with 10 bases aligning to TRBD2. This CDR3 spans 18 amino acids. Germline trimming cut 6 bases from V and 3 bases from J; bases unmatched to any gene: 14. CDR1 and CDR2 (germline): SGHRS, YFSETQ. The CDR3 sequence: CASTINDLAGADTGELFF. CDR3 nucleotides: TGCGCCAGCACCATAAATGACCTAGCGGGAGCTGACACCGGGGAGCTGTTTTTT.

The chain employs TRBV6-1 and TRBJ2-5, with 11 bases that match TRBD2. V gave up 0 bases and J gave up 4 bases; unmatched junction bases: 4. The CDR3 length is 16 residues. Germline V gene sequence: CDR1 MNHNS, CDR2 SASEGT. CDR3 sequence reads: CASSEAYSGRVETQYF. In DNA, the CDR3 is TGTGCCAGCAGTGAAGCGTATAGCGGGAGGGTAGAGACCCAGTACTTC.

The chain has TRBV11-3 and TRBJ2-1; D is unresolved. With 11 bases removed from V and 15 bases from J, the gap between germline ends came to 14 bases. The CDR3 covers 9 residues. Germline V CDR1 and CDR2: SGHNT, YENEEA. CDR3 amino acids: CAPRALGFF. DNA of the CDR3: TGTGCCCCCCGGGCCCTTGGGTTCTTC.

Remarks on this clone: Other nucleotide sequences in the sample specify the same CDR3. The chain's CDR3 is CASSLGQGPSYEQYF. The CDR3 DNA is TGTGCCAGCAGCCTTGGACAGGGACCGTCCTACGAGCAGTACTTC. This chain connects TRBV7-9 to TRBJ2-7, with TRBD1 identical over 8 bases. The J segment lost 1 base and the V segment lost 5 bases, leaving 7 bases of the junction unmatched. This CDR3 has 15 amino acids. CDR1 is SEHNR, CDR2 FQNEAQ, per germline (reference sequence).

This sequence joins TRBV5-6 and TRBJ1-2, with D possibly being TRBD1 (5 bases). Germline CDR1 and CDR2: SGHDT and YYEEEE. The CDR3 spans 13 residues. V lost 4 bases to trimming and J lost 8 bases, with 15 bases between them. CDR3 coding DNA: TGTGCCAGCAGCCCGGGACCAAGCGGGGGCTACACCTTC. It specifies CASSPGPSGGYTF.

This chain connects TRBV5-1 to TRBJ2-7; the D gene is possibly TRBD1 (5 bases). Trimming removed 0 bases from V and 3 bases from J, with 13 bases in between. The CDR3 sequence is 15 residues long. Germline-derived CDR1 and CDR2 are SGHRS and YFSETQ. The CDR3 is CASSLALTEIYEQYF. The CDR3 DNA reads as TGCGCCAGCAGCTTGGCCCTGACAGAAATCTACGAGCAGTACTTC.

The chain uses TRBV14 and TRBJ2-7, with D unclear. Trimming took off 0 bases at V and 5 bases at J, with 14 bases between the two ends. Looked up from germline, CDR1 is SGHDN and CDR2 is FVKESK. The length of the CDR3 is 15 residues. The CDR3 sequence: CASSQDYGVVDEQYF. As DNA, the CDR3 is TGTGCCAGCAGCCAAGATTACGGAGTGGTCGACGAGCAGTACTTC.

CDR3 sequence: CASSLGAGETDTQYF. CDR3 coding DNA: TGTGCCAGCAGCTTAGGGGCAGGGGAGACAGATACGCAGTATTTT. The chain recombines TRBV11-2 with TRBJ2-3, with D possibly TRBD1 on 6 matching bases. Germline V CDR1 and CDR2: SGHAT, FQNNGV. The CDR3 has 15 amino acids. Trimming left V 1 base short and J 3 bases short, with 11 bases between.

The J gene is TRBJ2-1, the V gene TRBV11-2, with TRBD2 matching over 8 bases. The CDR3 sequence is 17 residues long. CDR1 and CDR2 (germline): SGHAT, FQNNGV. J was trimmed by 2 bases and V by 0 bases; bases with no gene match: 6. Here the CDR3 reads CASSLDIGGRTYNEQFF. The CDR3 DNA is TGTGCCAGCAGCTTAGATATTGGCGGGAGGACCTACAATGAGCAGTTCTTC. Variable domain in full (rest from reference TRBV11-2 and TRBJ2-1): EAGVAQSPRYKIIEKRQSVAFWCNPISGHATLYWYQQILGQGPKLLIQFQNNGVVDDSQLPKDRFSAERLKGVDSTLKIQPAKLEDSAVYLCASSLDIGGRTYNEQFFGPGTRLTVL.

About this clone: The sample carries other DNA sequences with the same CDR3. The V gene is TRBV29-1, the J gene TRBJ2-7; D possibly matches TRBD1 or TRBD2 (5 bases each). CDR3 length: 11 amino acids. V was clipped by 6 bases and J by 4 bases, with 10 bases between them. The germline gives CDR1 SQVTM, CDR2 ANQGSEA. As DNA, the CDR3 is TGCAGCGTAGCAGGGAGTTACGAGCAGTACTTC. Translated: CSVAGSYEQYF.

The rearrangement links TRBV29-1 to TRBJ2-7; 8 positions match TRBD2. Looked up from germline, CDR1 is SQVTM and CDR2 is ANQGSEA. After removal of 5 bases from V and 0 bases from J, the junction contained 3 bases not matched to a gene. The CDR3 has 13 amino acids. The CDR3 DNA reads as TGCAGCGTTCAAGCGGGAGACTCCTACGAGCAGTACTTC. Translated, it gives CSVQAGDSYEQYF.

The genes are TRBV19 and TRBJ2-3; maybe TRBD1 (5 bases). Trimming shortened V by 6 bases and J by 0 bases, and 16 bases separated the two germline ends. The V gene's germline CDR1 is LNHDA and CDR2 SQIVND (reference sequence). The CDR3 sequence is 16 residues long. Here the CDR3 reads CASRLDSESSTDTQYF. CDR3 sequence (DNA): TGTGCCAGTAGGCTCGACAGCGAATCTAGCACAGATACGCAGTATTTT.

In DNA form, the CDR3 reads TGTGCCAGCAGCCCATCCTTCGGGACAGGCACCGGGGAGCTGTTTTTT. Its translation: CASSPSFGTGTGELFF. The V call is TRBV7-9, the J call TRBJ2-2; 8 bases line up with TRBD1. Germline assignment: CDR1 SEHNR and CDR2 FQNEAQ (reference sequence). This CDR3 has 16 amino acids. Germline trimming cut 5 bases from V and 4 bases from J; bases unmatched to any gene: 9.

The chain couples TRBV28 to TRBJ2-3; D is uncertain. From germline, CDR1 is MDHEN and CDR2 SYDVKM. The CDR3 covers 12 residues. Trimming pared 3 bases from V and 6 bases from J, leaving 7 bases between. The CDR3 DNA sequence: TGTGCCAGCAGTTTCCCCCGGGATACGCAGTATTTT. This sequence encodes CASSFPRDTQYF.

V usage is TRBV30 and J usage is TRBJ2-1, with D perhaps TRBD1 (6 bases). The CDR3 is 17 residues long. Germline assignment: CDR1 GTSNPN and CDR2 SVGIG (reference sequence). V gave up 0 bases and J gave up 4 bases, with 19 bases separating them. CDR3 nucleotide sequence: TGTGCCTGGAGTGTACGTACAGGGAACAAACTTTACAATGAGCAGTTCTTC. Amino acid sequence: CAWSVRTGNKLYNEQFF.